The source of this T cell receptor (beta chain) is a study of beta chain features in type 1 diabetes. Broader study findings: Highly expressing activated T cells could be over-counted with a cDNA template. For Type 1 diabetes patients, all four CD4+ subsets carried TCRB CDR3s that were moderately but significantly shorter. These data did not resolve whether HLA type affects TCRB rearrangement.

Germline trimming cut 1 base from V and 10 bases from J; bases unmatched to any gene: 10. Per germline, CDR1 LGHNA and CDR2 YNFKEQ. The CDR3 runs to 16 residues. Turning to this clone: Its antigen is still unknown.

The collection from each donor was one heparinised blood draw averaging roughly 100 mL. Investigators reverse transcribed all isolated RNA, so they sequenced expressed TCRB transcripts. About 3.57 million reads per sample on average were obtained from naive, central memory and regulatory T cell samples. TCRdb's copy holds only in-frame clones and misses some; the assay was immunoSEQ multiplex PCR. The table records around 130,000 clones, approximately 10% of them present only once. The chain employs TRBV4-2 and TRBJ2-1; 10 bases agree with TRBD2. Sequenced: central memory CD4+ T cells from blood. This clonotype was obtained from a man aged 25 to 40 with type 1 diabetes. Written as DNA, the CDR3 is TGTGCCAGCAGCCAAGGGGATCTAGCGGGGGAAAGGGAGCAGTTCTTC. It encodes CASSQGDLAGEREQFF.